This TCR beta chain was recovered during a study of spatial heterogeneity in lung cancer. In this sample, this clonotype turned up many times. V was clipped by 1 base and J by 6 bases; unmatched bases: 6. The CDR3 sequence is 14 residues long. The germline gives CDR1 GTSNPN, CDR2 SVGIG (reference sequence). Sample time point: sample taken at primary tumor resection. Whole RNA from tumor, nontumor lung or frozen PBMC was sequenced unsorted. A unique molecular identifier was carried by every single TCR cDNA molecule. Using its own MiXCR run on the 5' RACE reads, TCRdb lists one record per CDR3 protein. The table shows about 36,000 distinct CDR3 sequences, with 4% to 6% occurring only once.

V is TRBV30 and J is TRBJ2-3; TRBD2 agrees at 8 bases. The sequencing here drew on PBMCs, taken at surgery. The receptor comes from a female donor with early-stage non-small cell lung cancer. Here the CDR3 DNA reads TGTGCCTGGAGTGCTATAGCGGGAATGGATACGCAGTATTTT. It encodes CAWSAIAGMDTQYF.